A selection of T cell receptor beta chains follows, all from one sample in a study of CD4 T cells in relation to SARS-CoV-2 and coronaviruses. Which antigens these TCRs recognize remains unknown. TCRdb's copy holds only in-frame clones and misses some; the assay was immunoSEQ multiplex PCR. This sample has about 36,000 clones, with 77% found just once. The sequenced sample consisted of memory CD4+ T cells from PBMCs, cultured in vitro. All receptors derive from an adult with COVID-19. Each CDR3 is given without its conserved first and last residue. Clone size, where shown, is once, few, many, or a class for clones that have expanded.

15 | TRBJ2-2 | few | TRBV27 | ASSPLTGTSGAGELF
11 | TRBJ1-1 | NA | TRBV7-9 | ASSTSGRTEAF
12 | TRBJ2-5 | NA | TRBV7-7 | ASSLAGSQETQY
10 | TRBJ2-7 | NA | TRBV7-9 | ASSPDGYEQY
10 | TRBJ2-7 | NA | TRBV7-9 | ASSSAPGLAY
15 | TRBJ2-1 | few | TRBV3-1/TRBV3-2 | ASSLRPRRSSYNEQF
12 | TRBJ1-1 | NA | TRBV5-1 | ASSHDSFGTEAF
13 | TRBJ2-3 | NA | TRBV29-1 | SVTWGRRSTDTQY
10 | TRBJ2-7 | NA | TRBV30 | AWGQGLYEQY
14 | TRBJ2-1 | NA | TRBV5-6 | ASSLGATSGYNEQF
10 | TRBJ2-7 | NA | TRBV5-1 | ASSVTGNEQY